This record looks at one T cell receptor beta chain sequence and its context. The target antigen is unknown. This entry is derived from a study of PD-1 blockade in classical Hodgkin lymphoma. TCRdb's table, derived via immunoSEQ multiplex PCR, lists solely in-frame clones and lacks some. Here the sample spans roughly 64,000 clones, around nine tenths being singletons. This CDR3 is 14 amino acids long. Germline CDR1 and CDR2: MDHEN and SYDVKM. The J segment lost 9 bases and the V segment lost 11 bases, leaving 16 bases of the junction unmatched. General study findings and limits: Excluded were patients who started nivolumab under 1 year after ASCT, a group that had lower diversity. Undefined causes, possibly disease activity or prior therapy, underlie the repertoire differences.

Time point of the sample: cycle 4 day 1 (C4D1), after more than five weeks of nivolumab. With no exception, relapse followed autologous stem cell transplantation in all patients, and brentuximab vedotin exposure varied. Source: peripheral blood mononuclear cells (PBMCs), taken before the fourth cycle of nivolumab. V and J are TRBV28 and TRBJ2-1; 7 nucleotides align to TRBD2. This TCR was recovered from a human donor with classical Hodgkin lymphoma. The CDR3 region is CAAQGETSLREQFF. The CDR3 region has the DNA TGTGCCGCACAAGGAGAGACTAGCCTTCGTGAGCAGTTCTTC. Looking up the rest from reference TRBV28 and TRBJ2-1 gives the full variable domain: DVKVTQSSRYLVKRTGEKVFLECVQDMDHENMFWYRQDPGLGLRLIYFSYDVKMKEKGDIPEGYSVSREKKERFSLILESASTNQTSMYLCAAQGETSLREQFFGPGTRLTVL.